The entry below gives a single TCR beta chain sequence along with its context. Its antigen remains unidentified. The CDR3 has 14 amino acids. Germline assignment: CDR1 GTSNPN and CDR2 SVGIG (reference sequence). Between the trimmed V and J ends, which lost 3 bases and 3 bases, there was a span of 15 bases. The data were obtained in a study of T-cell reconstitution after alpha-beta-depleted transplantation in children. Findings of the study overall: At day 60, the high TCRbeta diversity found in some patients originated from recipient T cells and thymic progenitors that had survived. Newly made T cells mostly supplied T-cell counts and diversity one year after transplant. After transplant, at about two months, alpha-beta T cells were reportedly derived from several hundred expanded graft clones.

Unique molecular identifiers were used to barcode this TCRbeta library. TCRdb used MiXCR to reprocess the PCR reads, holding one entry per CDR3 protein. This table holds around 200,000 distinct CDR3 sequences, roughly a tenth found once. The starting material was PBMCs, obtained before TCRalphabeta/CD19-depleted stem cell transplant. This chain connects TRBV30 to TRBJ2-7; TRBD1 is a possible D gene (5 bases). This clonotype was obtained from a child less than two years old with acute myeloid leukemia, due to receive a stem cell transplant. CDR3 nucleotides: TGTGCCTGGAGCGTCAGGATGGGGCGCTACGAGCAGTACTTC. Amino acids: CAWSVRMGRYEQYF.